The 30 T cell receptor beta chains listed next were all sequenced from one sample in a study of vaccination effects on CD4 cells after COVID-19. No antigens are known for them. Clones were sequenced by immunoSEQ multiplex PCR, and TCRdb holds only the in-frame ones, with some missing. The sample has about 40,000 clones; roughly 70% are singletons. ViraFEST assay sequencing came after antigen-specific CD4+ T cells were expanded with viral peptide pools. The authors isolated CD4+ T cells after about eleven days of culture. Nobody among the vaccine recipients had prior SARS-CoV-2 infection (nucleocapsid antibodies were negative). This sample comprised CD4+ T cells from PBMCs cultured with SARS-CoV-2 spike peptides, obtained before COVID-19 vaccination. Receptor source: a human donor who received a COVID-19 vaccine.

V gene TRBV7-8 combines with J gene TRBJ2-7; D unresolved. CDR1 is SGHVS, CDR2 FQNEAQ, per germline. Deletions cut 0 bases from V and 7 bases from J, with 10 bases between. CDR3 size: 13 residues. As DNA, the CDR3 is TGTGCCAGCAGCTTAGCCCAAGGGCGAGAGCAGTACTTC. Translation gives CASSLAQGREQYF.

V usage is TRBV18 and J usage is TRBJ1-5; maybe TRBD1 (5 bases). The CDR3 extends over 13 amino acids. Germline assignment: CDR1 KGHSH and CDR2 LQKENI. V was clipped by 4 bases and J by 2 bases, with 6 bases between them. The CDR3 DNA is TGTGCCAGCTCACTACAGGGCAATCAGCCCCAGCATTTT. This gives the protein CASSLQGNQPQHF.

This chain connects TRBV30 to TRBJ2-2, with D perhaps matching TRBD1 or TRBD2 (6 bases each). The CDR3 is 12 amino acids. Germline lookup yields CDR1 GTSNPN and CDR2 SVGIG (reference sequence). This CDR3 reads CAGGSQAGELFF. The CDR3 DNA reads TGTGCGGGGGGCAGCCAGGCGGGGGAGCTGTTTTTT.

The chain employs TRBV6-5 and TRBJ1-5, with D perhaps TRBD1 (6 bases). There are 16 residues in the CDR3. V lost 2 bases and J 3 bases, leaving 14 bases between the germline ends. Germline CDR1 reads MNHEY; CDR2 reads SVGAGI. The CDR3 DNA is TGTGCCAGCAGTTACAAGGCAGGGGCTCACAATCAGCCCCAGCATTTT. Protein product: CASSYKAGAHNQPQHF.

This clone is judged large (0.1 to 1%). The chain is built from TRBV11-2 and TRBJ2-1; D is perhaps TRBD1 (5 bases). Germline CDR1 reads SGHAT; CDR2 reads FQNNGV. V was cut by 0 bases and J by 7 bases, with 13 bases left in between. The CDR3 sequence is 15 residues long. The CDR3 loop is CASSLEAGFWNEQFF. The CDR3 region has the DNA TGTGCCAGCAGCTTAGAGGCAGGGTTCTGGAATGAGCAGTTCTTC.

This clone was seen once. The genes are TRBV6-5 and TRBJ2-7, with 9 bases that match TRBD1. CDR1 is MNHEY and CDR2 is SVGAGI in the germline V gene. CDR3 length: 15 residues. Trimming cost V 6 bases and J 2 bases; bases outside gene matches: 8. CDR3 sequence reads: CASSQDRGRTYEQYF. DNA for the CDR3: TGTGCCAGCAGCCAAGACAGGGGGAGGACCTACGAGCAGTACTTC.

This clone came up a few times. The rearrangement links TRBV5-4 to TRBJ1-3; 7 bases line up with TRBD1. V lost 3 bases to trimming and J lost 2 bases; unmatched junction nucleotides: 5. Germline V gene data show CDR1 as SGHNT and CDR2 as YYREEE (reference sequence). The CDR3 is 15 residues long. CDR3 nucleotide sequence: TGTGCCAGCAGCTCCCGGGACAGTCCTGGAAACACCATATATTTT. This gives the protein CASSSRDSPGNTIYF.

The rearrangement links TRBV7-2 to TRBJ2-3, with D tentatively TRBD2 (5 bases). Germline V CDR1 and CDR2: SGHTA, FQGNSA. With 3 bases removed from V and 4 bases from J, the gap between germline ends came to 11 bases. CDR3 length: 14 amino acids. The CDR3 here is CASSFWTVPDTQYF. CDR3 sequence (DNA): TGTGCCAGCAGCTTTTGGACTGTCCCAGATACGCAGTATTTT.

This clone has more than one count but fewer than ten. The chain combines TRBV4-2 with TRBJ1-4, with 12 bases that match TRBD1. This CDR3 spans 19 amino acids. The V gene end was trimmed by 3 bases and the J gene end by 3 bases; junction bases not matched to a gene: 11. Germline CDR1 is LGHNA and CDR2 is YNFKEQ. The CDR3 region is CASSQRGQGASGSNEKLFF. The CDR3 nucleotides are TGTGCCAGCAGCCAGCGGGGACAGGGGGCTTCTGGGTCTAATGAAAAACTGTTTTTT.

The chain combines TRBV5-4 with TRBJ1-2, with D perhaps TRBD1 (5 bases). V lost 4 bases to trimming and J lost 4 bases, with 14 bases between them. CDR3 length: 14 amino acids. Germline-derived CDR1 and CDR2 are SGHNT and YYREEE (reference sequence). The CDR3 region has the DNA TGTGCCAGCAGCCGGCGGGGGGATAGCTATGGCTACACCTTC. It yields the protein CASSRRGDSYGYTF.

The chain has TRBV29-1 and TRBJ2-2; TRBD1 matches at 8 bases. CDR3 size: 14 residues. Unmatched junction bases numbered 4, after V lost 4 bases and J lost 3 bases. Germline lookup yields CDR1 SQVTM and CDR2 ANQGSEA. CDR3 nucleotides: TGCAGCGTTGGGCCAGGGGGCGACACCGGGGAGCTGTTTTTT. Its protein is CSVGPGGDTGELFF.

The chain uses TRBV7-2 and TRBJ2-7, with D unresolved. CDR3 length equals 13 residues. Per the germline V gene, CDR1 is SGHTA and CDR2 is FQGNSA. Trimming shortened V by 5 bases and J by 4 bases, and 12 bases separated the two germline ends. CDR3: CASSQTSQYEQYF. CDR3 nucleotide sequence: TGTGCCAGCAGCCAAACAAGTCAGTACGAGCAGTACTTC.

The V call is TRBV6-5, the J call TRBJ1-3; 7 bases are a match to TRBD1. The V segment lost 8 bases and the J segment 2 bases; nucleotides outside the gene matches: 3. The germline V gene has CDR1 MNHEY and CDR2 SVGAGI. CDR3 length: 13 residues. CDR3 DNA sequence: TGTGCCAGCGGAACAGGGGCTGGAAACACCATATATTTT. It is translated as CASGTGAGNTIYF.

This clone has a handful of counts. The chain has TRBV4-2 and TRBJ2-7, with 8 bases matching TRBD2. CDR1 and CDR2 from the germline V gene are LGHNA and YNFKEQ. The CDR3 sequence is 16 residues long. J lost 0 bases, V lost 0 bases, and 4 bases had no gene match. The DNA of the CDR3 is TGTGCCAGCAGCCAAGAACTAGCGGTAAGCTCCTACGAGCAGTACTTC. Translating gives CASSQELAVSSYEQYF.

V is TRBV19 and J is TRBJ2-3; TRBD1 is a possible D gene (6 bases). CDR1 is LNHDA and CDR2 is SQIVND in the germline V gene (reference sequence). Trimming shortened V by 6 bases and J by 2 bases, and 9 bases separated the two germline ends. The CDR3 is made up of 13 amino acids. Here the CDR3 DNA reads TGTGCCAGTAGGGACAGTCCCACAGATACGCAGTATTTT. Translating gives CASRDSPTDTQYF.

This clone was detected only a few times. The CDR3 reads CASLKGRALYGYTF. In nucleotides, the CDR3 is TGTGCCAGCCTCAAGGGTAGGGCTCTCTATGGCTACACCTTC. The chain employs TRBV28 and TRBJ1-2; D is unresolved. Germline V gives CDR1 MDHEN, CDR2 SYDVKM. The V end was cut by 8 bases, the J end by 4 bases, with 17 bases between. CDR3 length: 14 amino acids.

The V gene is TRBV11-2, the J gene TRBJ1-4; D perhaps matches TRBD1 (6 bases). This CDR3 is built from 15 residues. Germline values: CDR1 SGHAT, CDR2 FQNNGV. Deletions cut 5 bases from V and 3 bases from J, with 13 bases between. The CDR3 region is CASSPQTGPNEKLFF. The DNA for the CDR3 is TGTGCCAGCAGCCCCCAGACAGGACCTAATGAAAAACTGTTTTTT.

The V and J genes are TRBV12-3 or TRBV12-4 and TRBJ1-1; 7 bases map to TRBD1. The CDR3 runs 13 residues. Germline trimming cut 5 bases from V and 8 bases from J; bases unmatched to any gene: 8. The DNA for the CDR3 is TGTGCCAGCAGTCCCCGGACAGGCCAAGAAGCTTTCTTT. Residues: CASSPRTGQEAFF.

This clone turned up a few times. This chain joins TRBV30 and TRBJ1-2; D may be TRBD1 (5 bases). CDR3 size: 13 residues. From germline, CDR1 is GTSNPN and CDR2 SVGIG (reference sequence). V was trimmed by 4 bases and J by 4 bases, leaving 13 bases between them. CDR3 protein: CAWNGGGSYGYTF. The DNA for the CDR3 is TGTGCCTGGAATGGGGGGGGGTCCTATGGCTACACCTTC. Full variable domain (rest looked up from reference TRBV30 and TRBJ1-2): SQTIHQWPATLVQPVGSPLSLECTVEGTSNPNLYWYRQAAGRGLQLLFYSVGIGQISSEVPQNLSASRPQDRQFILSSKKLLLSDSGFYLCAWNGGGSYGYTFGSGTRLTVV.

This clone was seen a few times. The V gene is TRBV7-2, the J gene TRBJ2-7; D not resolved. CDR3 length equals 13 residues. V dropped 0 bases and J dropped 6 bases, with 9 bases sitting between them. The V gene's germline CDR1 is SGHTA and CDR2 FQGNSA. The CDR3 nucleotides read TGTGCCAGCAGCTTAGCGCTGGGTTTCGAGCAGTACTTC. Its protein product is CASSLALGFEQYF.

The rearrangement uses TRBV7-9 and TRBJ1-1; TRBD1 matches 9 bases. This CDR3 is built from 14 residues. The V and J ends lost 5 bases and 2 bases, in that order; junction bases with no gene match: 3. Germline V gives CDR1 SEHNR, CDR2 FQNEAQ (reference sequence). CDR3 nucleotides: TGTGCCAGCAGCAAGGACAGGGGAAACACTGAAGCTTTCTTT. Its protein is CASSKDRGNTEAFF.

The chain couples TRBV5-1 to TRBJ2-7; D gene unclear. V gave up 4 bases and J gave up 0 bases, with 2 bases separating them. This CDR3 has 11 amino acids. CDR1 and CDR2 (germline): SGHRS, YFSETQ. The chain's CDR3 is CASSASYEQYF. The DNA of the CDR3 is TGCGCCAGCAGCGCCTCCTACGAGCAGTACTTC.

The chain employs TRBV3-1 (or the pseudogene TRBV3-2) and TRBJ2-7, with 8 bases aligning to TRBD1. The trim removed 2 bases at V and 3 bases at J, leaving 9 bases unmatched. CDR1 and CDR2 (germline): LGHDT, YNNKEL (reference sequence). The CDR3 is made up of 16 amino acids. DNA of the CDR3: TGTGCCAGCAGCCAACCCACGACAGGGGTCGGCTACGAGCAGTACTTC. Translating gives CASSQPTTGVGYEQYF.

This sequence joins TRBV5-4 and TRBJ2-6; 13 bases fit TRBD2. CDR1 is SGHNT, CDR2 YYREEE, per germline (reference sequence). This CDR3 comprises 16 residues. V was clipped by 4 bases and J by 4 bases; unmatched bases: 2. DNA for the CDR3: TGTGCCAGCAGCCTGGGACTAGCGGGGGGGGCCAACGTCCTGACTTTC. Translated, it gives CASSLGLAGGANVLTF.

This clone was seen a single time. The chain couples TRBV9 to TRBJ2-2, with TRBD2 identical over 8 bases. Germline V CDR1 and CDR2: SGDLS, YYNGEE. V lost 1 base, J lost 4 bases, and 3 bases stayed unmatched. This CDR3 region has 15 residues. The CDR3 DNA follows: TGTGCCAGCAGCGTACAAGCGGGGGTCACCGGGGAGCTGTTTTTT. It is translated as CASSVQAGVTGELFF.

CDR3 sequence: CAISESGYLADTQYF. CDR3 nucleotide sequence: TGTGCCATCAGTGAATCGGGGTACTTGGCCGATACGCAGTATTTT. The chain employs TRBV10-3 and TRBJ2-3, with a weak D call TRBD2 (5 bases). Germline CDR1 and CDR2: ENHRY and SYGVKD. The CDR3 contains 15 residues. Trimming took 3 bases from V and 6 from J, leaving 16 bases between them.

The rearrangement joins TRBV21-1 to TRBJ1-1. TRBV21-1 constitutes a pseudogene. This CDR3 has 17 residues. CDR3 sequence (DNA): TGTGCCAGCAGCATATTGGCCAGCACCCAACCTAACACTGAAGCTTTCTTT. This codes for CASSILASTQPNTEAFF.

This clone has only one observation. CDR3 nucleotides: TGTGCCAGCAGGAATGACAGGTCAGGAGATACGCAGTATTTT. This translates into CASRNDRSGDTQYF. The V gene is TRBV2, the J gene TRBJ2-3; possible D gene TRBD1, 6 bases. Deletions cut 6 bases from V and 5 bases from J, with 15 bases between. CDR1 and CDR2 from the germline V gene are SNHLY and FYNNEI. The CDR3 runs to 14 residues.

This chain joins TRBV29-1 and TRBJ1-1; D is undetermined. Germline CDR1 SQVTM, CDR2 ANQGSEA. The V gene lost 1 base and the J gene lost 4 bases, with 13 bases spanning the gap. CDR3 length: 14 residues. The CDR3 loop is CSVEVRRRGTEAFF. CDR3 bases: TGCAGCGTTGAAGTGAGAAGAAGAGGCACTGAAGCTTTCTTT. Drawing the rest from reference TRBV29-1 and TRBJ1-1, the complete variable domain is SAVISQKPSRDICQRGTSLTIQCQVDSQVTMMFWYRQQPGQSLTLIATANQGSEATYESGFVIDKFPISRPNLTFSTLTVSNMSPEDSSIYLCSVEVRRRGTEAFFGQGTRLTVV.

The chain is built from TRBV9 and TRBJ1-2, with D unresolved. The CDR3 sequence is 14 residues long. The V end lost 4 bases, the J end lost 5 bases, and 15 bases lay between the germline ends. Germline V CDR1 and CDR2: SGDLS, YYNGEE. CDR3 protein: CASSIDQDTYGYTF. The CDR3 DNA is TGTGCCAGCAGCATAGACCAGGATACGTATGGCTACACCTTC. Supplemented by reference TRBV9 and TRBJ1-2, the full variable domain reads DSGVTQTPKHLITATGQRVTLRCSPRSGDLSVYWYQQSLDQGLQFLIQYYNGEERAKGNILERFSAQQFPDLHSELNLSSLELGDSALYFCASSIDQDTYGYTFGSGTRLTVV.